Below, 9 T cell receptor beta chains from the same sample are listed, as sequenced in a study of blood T cells in healthy people across ages. Next came a second PCR, run for about 6 to 12 cycles, which used a sample-barcoded 5' primer along with a J-beta primer mix. TCRdb called the 5' RACE reads again in MiXCR, with one record for every CDR3 protein. The sample has about a million distinct CDR3 sequences; about 48% are singletons. Specimen: blood. The receptors originated from a man aged 30 to 39 in good health.

This clonotype has just a few counts. The CDR3 sequence is CASSSGLAGGFYEQYF. The CDR3 DNA follows: TGTGCCAGCAGTTCGGGACTAGCGGGGGGATTCTACGAGCAGTACTTC. The J gene is TRBJ2-7, the V gene TRBV28; 15 nucleotides align to TRBD2. The CDR3 has 16 residues. J lost 3 bases, V lost 4 bases, and 4 bases had no gene match. Germline CDR1 and CDR2: MDHEN and SYDVKM.

The chain is built from TRBV29-1 and TRBJ1-2; the match to TRBD1 covers 8 bases. Trimming removed 8 bases from V and 7 bases from J; junction bases left unmatched: 12. Looked up from germline, CDR1 is SQVTM and CDR2 is ANQGSEA. The CDR3 totals 13 residues. CDR3 residues: CSTLNQGALGYTF. In DNA, the CDR3 is TGCAGCACCCTCAACCAGGGGGCGCTTGGCTACACCTTC.

This clonotype came up many times. The V call is TRBV15, the J call TRBJ2-3; D assignment may be TRBD1 or TRBD2 (5 bases each). There are 15 residues in the CDR3. Deletions cut 0 bases from V and 4 bases from J, with 11 bases between. CDR1 and CDR2 (germline): LNHNV, YYDKDF (reference sequence). The CDR3 DNA is TGTGCCACCAGCAGAGAGCAGGGTAGCGCAGATACGCAGTATTTT. Translation gives CATSREQGSADTQYF.

V gene TRBV28 combines with J gene TRBJ1-1; the D gene is possibly TRBD1 (5 bases). The germline V gene has CDR1 MDHEN and CDR2 SYDVKM. V lost 5 bases, J lost 0 bases, and 10 bases lay in between. The CDR3 is 14 amino acids. The CDR3 DNA follows: TGTGCCAGCAGTGCTCCGACAGTGAACACTGAAGCTTTCTTT. Translating it yields CASSAPTVNTEAFF.

This clonotype was counted only a few times. The chain uses TRBV6-5 and TRBJ2-1, with 13 bases identical to TRBD2. The CDR3 covers 16 residues. CDR1 and CDR2 (germline): MNHEY, SVGAGI. V was pared by 0 bases and J by 13 bases, with 9 bases of the junction left unmatched. The CDR3 is CASSYSGTSGEWSQFF. CDR3 DNA: TGTGCCAGCAGTTACTCCGGGACTAGCGGGGAGTGGAGTCAGTTCTTC.

This clonotype was counted between two and nine times. This sequence joins TRBV7-9 and TRBJ1-1, with D tentatively TRBD1 (5 bases). Between the trimmed V and J ends, which lost 1 base and 1 base, there was a span of 10 bases. Germline V lookup: CDR1 SEHNR, CDR2 FQNEAQ (reference sequence). The length of the CDR3 is 15 residues. The CDR3: CASSLGSTGNTEAFF. CDR3 DNA sequence: TGTGCCAGCAGCTTAGGTTCTACAGGGAACACTGAAGCTTTCTTT.

This clonotype was found a few times. The V call is TRBV12-3 or TRBV12-4, the J call TRBJ2-3; the match to TRBD2 covers 7 bases. CDR3 length equals 14 residues. Losses at the gene ends were 6 bases for V and 1 base for J; bases not matched to a gene: 4. CDR3 protein: CASSSSGRTDTQYF. CDR3 nucleotide sequence: TGTGCCAGCAGCTCTAGCGGCCGCACAGATACGCAGTATTTT.

The chain has TRBV5-1 and TRBJ2-2; D is undetermined. V was cut by 0 bases and J by 4 bases, with 10 bases left in between. The CDR3 runs to 15 residues. Germline lookup yields CDR1 SGHRS and CDR2 YFSETQ. The CDR3 protein is CASSLAVVGTGELFF. As DNA, the CDR3 is TGCGCCAGCAGCTTGGCTGTTGTGGGCACCGGGGAGCTGTTTTTT.

The table lists this clonotype with a few counts. This chain joins TRBV29-1 and TRBJ2-1; 9 nucleotides match TRBD1. The CDR3 is 14 residues long. Looked up from germline, CDR1 is SQVTM and CDR2 is ANQGSEA. V lost 4 bases, J lost 4 bases, and 5 bases stayed unmatched. The CDR3 coding sequence is TGCAGCGTTGCAGAGGACAGGGGATACAATGAGCAGTTCTTC. Residues: CSVAEDRGYNEQFF.